This is a list of T cell receptor beta chains from one sample in a study of identical twins. TCRdb reanalysed the 5' RACE reads using MiXCR and keeps one entry per CDR3 protein. Of some 500,000 distinct CDR3 sequences listed, roughly 21% were seen once; the top ten hold approximately 0.95%. These data were also filed under a second study, of T cells expressing NK-cell markers.

The sequenced sample consisted of CD4+ T cells sorted from blood. These receptors all come from a woman between 18 and 29 years old in good health. The CDR3 runs from the conserved cysteine through the conserved F or W. D genes are given only for firm matches. Clone size is shown for a subset of rows, as once, few, many or a class of expanded clone.

D: TRBD1; V: TRBV5-5; size: few; J: TRBJ1-4; length: 15; CDR3: CASSAGTGLNEKLFF; DNA: TGTGCCAGCAGCGCCGGGACAGGGTTAAATGAAAAACTGTTTTTT
D: TRBD2; V: TRBV20-1; size: few; J: TRBJ2-1; length: 14; CDR3: CSARAGASYNEQFF; DNA: TGCAGTGCTCGAGCGGGGGCATCCTACAATGAGCAGTTCTTC
D: .; V: TRBV5-5; size: .; J: TRBJ2-1; length: 12; CDR3: CASSAELNEQFF; DNA: TGTGCCAGCAGCGCGGAATTGAATGAGCAGTTCTTC
D: .; V: TRBV29-1; size: few; J: TRBJ1-1; length: 13; CDR3: CSVEGFGRTEAFF; DNA: TGCAGCGTTGAAGGGTTTGGGAGGACTGAAGCTTTCTTT
D: .; V: TRBV27; size: .; J: TRBJ2-5; length: 15; CDR3: CASNRLGSGQETQYF; DNA: TGTGCCAGCAACAGGCTCGGTAGTGGGCAAGAGACCCAGTACTTC
D: .; V: TRBV12-3/TRBV12-4; size: .; J: TRBJ2-1; length: 15; CDR3: CASNPGRLAYNEQFF; DNA: TGTGCCAGCAACCCAGGGCGTTTGGCCTACAATGAGCAGTTCTTC
D: .; V: TRBV18; size: few; J: TRBJ2-1; length: 14; CDR3: CASSPRDPRGEQFF; DNA: TGTGCCAGCTCACCCCGGGACCCACGAGGTGAGCAGTTCTTC
D: TRBD1; V: TRBV5-1; size: once; J: TRBJ2-3; length: 15; CDR3: CASSSIQGDTDTQYF; DNA: TGCGCCAGCAGCTCCATTCAGGGGGACACAGATACGCAGTATTTT
D: .; V: TRBV15; size: many; J: TRBJ1-1; length: 14; CDR3: CATSREDRRFEAFF; DNA: TGTGCCACCAGCAGAGAAGACCGGAGATTTGAAGCTTTCTTT
D: .; V: TRBV4-3; size: few; J: TRBJ2-7; length: 14; CDR3: CASSQAGGPYEQYF; DNA: TGCGCCAGCAGCCAAGCTGGGGGGCCCTACGAGCAGTACTTC
D: .; V: TRBV14; size: .; J: TRBJ2-7; length: 11; CDR3: CASARAYEQYF; DNA: TGTGCCAGCGCCCGGGCCTACGAGCAGTACTTC
D: .; V: TRBV19; size: .; J: TRBJ1-6; length: 16; CDR3: CASTSGQGPYNSPLHF; DNA: TGTGCCAGTACCTCGGGCCAGGGGCCCTATAATTCACCCCTCCACTTT
D: .; V: TRBV20-1; size: few; J: TRBJ1-6; length: 16; CDR3: CSAQRQSSRDNSPLHF; DNA: TGCAGTGCTCAGAGACAGTCCTCTAGGGATAATTCACCCCTCCACTTT
D: .; V: TRBV30; size: once; J: TRBJ1-1; length: 16; CDR3: CAWSVGQITLNTEAFF; DNA: TGTGCCTGGAGTGTAGGCCAGATAACCCTGAACACTGAAGCTTTCTTT
D: TRBD2; V: TRBV3-1; size: .; J: TRBJ2-7; length: 19; CDR3: CASSPPRTSGSVKLYEQYF; DNA: TGTGCCAGCAGCCCGCCCCGGACTAGCGGGAGTGTTAAACTTTACGAGCAGTACTTC
D: .; V: TRBV4-3; size: few; J: TRBJ2-6; length: 14; CDR3: CASSQVFGANVLTF; DNA: TGCGCCAGCAGCCAAGTATTCGGGGCCAACGTCCTGACTTTC
D: .; V: TRBV7-2; size: few; J: TRBJ2-7; length: 15; CDR3: CASSRSGPGGGEQYF; DNA: TGTGCCAGCAGCCGAAGCGGGCCCGGGGGTGGGGAGCAGTACTTC
D: .; V: TRBV10-3; size: few; J: TRBJ2-7; length: 11; CDR3: CAIKGGDEQYF; DNA: TGTGCCATCAAGGGGGGGGACGAGCAGTACTTC
D: .; V: TRBV10-3; size: few; J: TRBJ1-6; length: 12; CDR3: CAISEGNSPLHF; DNA: TGTGCCATCAGTGAGGGAAATTCACCCCTCCACTTT
D: .; V: TRBV3-1; size: .; J: TRBJ2-2; length: 15; CDR3: CASSQGGAGTGELFF; DNA: TGTGCCAGCAGCCAAGGGGGCGCTGGGACCGGGGAGCTGTTTTTT
D: TRBD2; V: TRBV7-6; size: few; J: TRBJ2-3; length: 15; CDR3: CASSPGTSGLYTQYF; DNA: TGTGCCAGCAGCCCCGGGACTAGCGGGTTGTATACGCAGTATTTT
D: TRBD1; V: TRBV10-3; size: few; J: TRBJ1-1; length: 15; CDR3: CAATPGQGEGTEAFF; DNA: TGTGCCGCGACTCCGGGACAGGGAGAGGGCACTGAAGCTTTCTTT
D: .; V: TRBV20-1; size: many; J: TRBJ2-7; length: 13; CDR3: CSARDLGSGGQYF; DNA: TGCAGTGCTAGAGATCTCGGATCAGGAGGGCAGTACTTC
D: .; V: TRBV20-1; size: .; J: TRBJ1-3; length: 13; CDR3: CSAMTQSENTIYF; DNA: TGCAGTGCTATGACACAGTCTGAAAACACCATATATTTT
D: .; V: TRBV29-1; size: many; J: TRBJ2-7; length: 15; CDR3: CSVVPGPLGMYEQYF; DNA: TGCAGCGTGGTCCCTGGACCCCTCGGGATGTACGAGCAGTACTTC
D: TRBD2; V: TRBV7-9; size: many; J: TRBJ2-5; length: 15; CDR3: CASSWTSGRGETQYF; DNA: TGTGCCAGCAGCTGGACTAGCGGGAGGGGAGAGACCCAGTACTTC
D: .; V: TRBV5-5; size: .; J: TRBJ2-7; length: 13; CDR3: CASSRPGAYEQYF; DNA: TGTGCCAGCAGCCGCCCGGGGGCCTACGAGCAGTACTTC
D: TRBD2; V: TRBV12-3/TRBV12-4; size: few; J: TRBJ2-7; length: 15; CDR3: CASSPMTSGGGRQYF; DNA: TGTGCCAGCAGTCCCATGACTAGCGGGGGCGGAAGGCAGTACTTC
D: .; V: TRBV4-3; size: .; J: TRBJ1-4; length: 14; CDR3: CASSQGGRDEKLFF; DNA: TGCGCCAGCAGCCAAGGGGGGCGCGATGAAAAACTGTTTTTT
D: .; V: TRBV7-9; size: few; J: TRBJ1-2; length: 12; CDR3: CASSLGARGYTF; DNA: TGTGCCAGCAGCTTGGGGGCGCGTGGCTACACCTTC
D: .; V: TRBV9; size: .; J: TRBJ1-1; length: 16; CDR3: CASSVAPQGALTEAFF; DNA: TGTGCCAGCAGCGTAGCCCCCCAGGGCGCTCTAACTGAAGCTTTCTTT
D: TRBD1; V: TRBV5-1; size: .; J: TRBJ2-3; length: 15; CDR3: CASSTGTGDRGTQYF; DNA: TGCGCCAGCAGCACTGGGACAGGGGATCGAGGTACGCAGTATTTT
D: .; V: TRBV7-9; size: .; J: TRBJ2-3; length: 13; CDR3: CASSLIPVDTQYF; DNA: TGTGCCAGCAGCTTAATACCGGTAGATACGCAGTATTTT
D: .; V: TRBV20-1; size: many; J: TRBJ2-5; length: 14; CDR3: CSATRAVLGGTQYF; DNA: TGCAGTGCTACCAGAGCAGTACTAGGGGGGACCCAGTACTTC
D: TRBD2; V: TRBV12-3/TRBV12-4; size: few; J: TRBJ2-7; length: 15; CDR3: CASSPIAGGSYEQYF; DNA: TGTGCCAGCAGTCCCATAGCGGGAGGTTCCTACGAGCAGTACTTC
D: .; V: TRBV20-1; size: .; J: TRBJ2-3; length: 11; CDR3: CSAEPADTQYF; DNA: TGCAGTGCTGAACCCGCAGATACGCAGTATTTT
D: TRBD2; V: TRBV7-2; size: few; J: TRBJ2-2; length: 16; CDR3: CASSFSGSSNTGELFF; DNA: TGTGCCAGCAGCTTTAGCGGGAGCAGCAACACCGGGGAGCTGTTTTTT
D: TRBD1; V: TRBV6-1; size: once; J: TRBJ1-6; length: 14; CDR3: CASRDRGSNSPLHF; DNA: TGTGCCAGCAGGGACAGGGGTTCTAATTCACCCCTCCACTTT
D: .; V: TRBV20-1; size: .; J: TRBJ2-3; length: 17; CDR3: CSARGPGNAGATDTQYF; DNA: TGCAGTGCTAGGGGACCGGGAAACGCTGGGGCCACAGATACGCAGTATTTT
D: .; V: TRBV7-2; size: .; J: TRBJ2-2; length: 12; CDR3: CASSFRGGELFF; DNA: TGTGCCAGCAGCTTTCGAGGGGGGGAGCTGTTTTTT
D: TRBD2; V: TRBV20-1; size: .; J: TRBJ2-5; length: 14; CDR3: CSARRTSWLRTQYF; DNA: TGCAGTGCCCGAAGGACTAGCTGGCTGAGGACCCAGTACTTC
D: TRBD2; V: TRBV20-1; size: .; J: TRBJ2-5; length: 13; CDR3: CSSGEGSQETQYF; DNA: TGCAGTTCGGGGGAGGGTAGCCAAGAGACCCAGTACTTC
D: .; V: TRBV20-1; size: .; J: TRBJ2-1; length: 15; CDR3: CSASRSWGSYNEQFF; DNA: TGCAGTGCTAGTAGGTCTTGGGGGTCCTACAATGAGCAGTTCTTC
D: TRBD1; V: TRBV10-3; size: .; J: TRBJ1-5; length: 14; CDR3: CAISGGQGVQPQHF; DNA: TGTGCCATCAGTGGGGGACAGGGTGTACAGCCCCAGCATTTT